Sequencing of this T cell receptor (beta chain) was carried out in a study of T cell repertoires in cytomegalovirus infection. The wider study: The public TCR beta signatures pointed to both CMV infection and matching HLA type.

This CDR3 has 14 amino acids. Trimming shortened V by 1 base and J by 1 base, and 10 bases separated the two germline ends. Germline CDR1 and CDR2: DFQATT and SNEGSKA (reference sequence). Of note for this clonotype: Its antigen is not identified.

TCRdb reprocessed the reads via MiXCR and lists one record per CDR3 protein. The sample lists about 500,000 distinct CDR3 sequences, 30% to 40% occurring once. This chain links TRBV20-1 with TRBJ1-1; the D gene is possibly TRBD1 (5 bases). This receptor was identified in a human donor in good health (CMV status not recorded). Some clones in this sample may be carry-over from other donors' samples. The sample was cultured PBMCs, taken from culture after CMV antigen stimulation. The CDR3 bases are TGCAGTGCTAGAGGCAGGGCGTCGAACACTGAAGCTTTCTTT. Protein product: CSARGRASNTEAFF.